Reported below is one TCR beta chain. The antigen it binds to is not known. Base qualities are not recorded, but no much larger clone differs from it by a single base. Trimming removed 1 base from V and 2 bases from J, leaving 9 bases between the germline ends. According to the germline V gene (reference sequence), CDR1 reads MNHEY and CDR2 reads SMNVEV. CDR3 length: 14 amino acids, cysteine to phenylalanine. Only the CDR3 DNA is retained, 42 bases long and in frame from the first base. The data are from a study of blood T cell repertoires in COVID-19 (dated by TCRdb to about 2020). Regarding the research as a whole: Samples from collaborators originated in the United States, Italy and Spain and spanned both the acute and convalescent phases of COVID-19. The material from the prospective study consisted of cDNA or gDNA derived from T cells, B-cell-depleted T cells, or PBMCs. Deeply sampled blood TCRbeta repertoires from subjects exposed to, actively infected with, or recovered from COVID-19 were included in the dataset. A freely available public database, intended as a resource for researchers studying the immune response to SARS-CoV-2, is where the repertoires were released. The samples were drawn from two sources: the first 160 participants of the ongoing ImmuneRACE study, and 1,254 subjects contributed by 6 global collaborators. Sample metadata almost always included a de-identified subject ID, COVID-19 status, age in years and sex. Where available, HLA class I and class II types were obtained from metadata supplied by the sample provider rather than from assay-based typing. Overall study results and their limits: How much clinical and demographic metadata was included differed by source and by participant, and the metadata was provided uncurated.

Participants in the prospective study were aged roughly 18 to 89 years, lived in more than 20 United States geographic areas, and enrolled through a virtual design. To assign participants to cohorts, the prospective study relied on clinical history that participants themselves reported in a screening survey and a study questionnaire. Recovered participants in ImmuneRACE Cohort 3 were defined as having two consecutive negative NP/OP PCR tests, clearance from a healthcare professional, or resolution of symptoms. Each participant in the prospective study had whole blood, serum and a nasopharyngeal or oropharyngeal swab collected by mobile phlebotomists. Prospective study participants could optionally give additional blood draws and questionnaires over an approximately two-month period. Before DNA extraction, prospective study blood samples were shipped either frozen or at room temperature. TCRbeta CDR3 regions were amplified from genomic DNA using the immunoSEQ Assay, a bias-controlled multiplex PCR. As for the original processing: Nucleated cell counts per sample were estimated from amplification of reference gene primers within the assay. Sequence reads were collapsed and filtered to measure the absolute abundance of every unique TCRbeta CDR3 rearrangement. Productive Simpson clonality was computed per sample as the square root of Simpson's diversity index over productive rearrangements. Held by TCRdb, this immuneACCESS table contains in-frame sequences only and omits some clones. Under half of the omission traces to an unresolved V gene where checked; the cause of the rest is unknown. V and J calls and clone size are those listed in that table; D and trimming were worked out from the DNA. The sample profile shows roughly 250,000 clones; approximately 85% of them were found once. The ten biggest clones cover roughly 2% of the sample.

The specimen sequenced was PBMCs or T cells enriched from blood (not recorded which). The origin of this receptor is a woman between 50 and 59 years old who had recovered from COVID-19. The sequence links TRBV27 to TRBJ2-7, with TRBD2 tentatively as D gene (5 bases match). The DNA sequence follows: TGTGCCAGCAGTTTATGGGCCGGGACCTACGAGCAGTACTTC. Its product reads: CASSLWAGTYEQYF.